These T cell receptor beta chains were read from a single sample in a study of shared clonotypes between healthy human individuals. Data came from immunoSEQ multiplex PCR; TCRdb stores just in-frame clones and leaves some out. Counted here are 650,000 to 800,000 clones, under 95% occurring once; the ten biggest clones make up roughly 24%. Sequenced sample: naive CD8+ T cells sorted from blood. These receptors were taken from a man aged 25-45 years in good health. CDR3s include the opening cysteine and the closing phenylalanine or tryptophan. Fields, in order: V gene, CDR3 length, J gene, D gene, CDR3 DNA, CDR3 protein. The D gene is left open where the match is weak.

TRBV7-2,14,TRBJ1-2,NA,TGTGCCAGCAGCTTCACAGGAACCTACTATGGCTACACCTTC,CASSFTGTYYGYTF
TRBV5-5,14,TRBJ1-2,TRBD1,TGTGCCAGCAGCACCTGGACAGGGGGGGATGGCTACACCTTC,CASSTWTGGDGYTF
TRBV9,13,TRBJ2-3,NA,TGTGCCAGCAGCGTAGATGCCCCAGATACGCAGTATTTT,CASSVDAPDTQYF
TRBV7-9,16,TRBJ2-7,TRBD2,TGTGCCAGCAGCTTAGTTCGGGGGGAGACGTCCTACGAGCAGTACTTC,CASSLVRGETSYEQYF
TRBV4-1,14,TRBJ2-3,NA,TGCGCCAGCAGCCAATTGGTCAACACAGATACGCAGTATTTT,CASSQLVNTDTQYF
TRBV27,15,TRBJ2-2,TRBD1,TGTGCCAGCAGTTCCCGACAGGGGGCGGCCGGGGAGCTGTTTTTT,CASSSRQGAAGELFF
TRBV28,16,TRBJ2-7,TRBD1,TGTGCCAGCAGTTCGGCCGGGACAGGTGGTACCTACGAGCAGTACTTC,CASSSAGTGGTYEQYF
TRBV25-1,15,TRBJ2-7,TRBD1,TGTGCCAGCAGTGAATCCGGGACAGGTGCATACGAGCAGTACTTC,CASSESGTGAYEQYF
TRBV6-6,15,TRBJ2-5,NA,TGTGCCAGCAGTTCGGACTACCCTCCTAAGCAGACCCAGTACTTC,CASSSDYPPKQTQYF
TRBV5-1,15,TRBJ2-3,TRBD1,TGCGCCAGCAGCCCGGACAGGGGGGGAACAGATACGCAGTATTTT,CASSPDRGGTDTQYF
TRBV29-1,14,TRBJ2-5,NA,TGCAGCGTTGACGGACACCTACCACGGGAGACCCAGTACTTC,CSVDGHLPRETQYF